Listed here are 22 T cell receptor beta chains from one sample, sequenced in a study of blood T cell repertoires in COVID-19. This table comes from immunoSEQ multiplex PCR, and its TCRdb copy is limited to in-frame clones, with some not included. The sample carries 150,000 to 200,000 clones, roughly 82% recorded once. Input material: PBMCs or T cells enriched from blood (not recorded which). All receptors come from a man aged 45 to 65 who had recovered from COVID-19.

The rearrangement joins TRBV4-1 to TRBJ2-7; TRBD1 matches at 9 bases. Germline CDR1 is MGHRA and CDR2 is YSYEKL. The CDR3 extends over 14 amino acids. V trimming: 0 bases; J trimming: 10 bases; junction bases outside the gene matches: 7. The CDR3 bases are TGCGCCAGCAGCCAAGATGGGGGGACAGGGAGTCAGTACTTC. Its translation is CASSQDGGTGSQYF.

This rearrangement joins TRBV30 to TRBJ1-1; D unclear. Between the trimmed V and J ends, which lost 0 bases and 6 bases, there was a span of 11 bases. CDR3 size: 13 residues. CDR1 and CDR2 from the germline V gene are GTSNPN and SVGIG (reference sequence). CDR3 protein: CAWSVTGGSEAFF. DNA for the CDR3: TGTGCCTGGAGTGTCACGGGAGGGTCTGAAGCTTTCTTT. Variable domain in full (rest from reference TRBV30 and TRBJ1-1): SQTIHQWPATLVQPVGSPLSLECTVEGTSNPNLYWYRQAAGRGLQLLFYSVGIGQISSEVPQNLSASRPQDRQFILSSKKLLLSDSGFYLCAWSVTGGSEAFFGQGTRLTVV.

This chain joins TRBV2 and TRBJ1-1, with no clear D. CDR3 length: 14 amino acids. V gave up 4 bases and J gave up 2 bases, with 11 bases separating them. Germline CDR1 SNHLY, CDR2 FYNNEI. CDR3 nucleotides: TGTGCCAGCAGTGTCTTGACTGGAAACACTGAAGCTTTCTTT. It codes for CASSVLTGNTEAFF.

This clone was counted only a few times. V gene TRBV24-1 combines with J gene TRBJ2-1; 11 nucleotides agree with TRBD2. With V trimmed by 4 bases and J by 8 bases, 9 bases remained unmatched. The germline gives CDR1 KGHDR, CDR2 SFDVKD. This CDR3 spans 16 amino acids. CDR3 in DNA: TGTGCCACCAGTGACTCGACTAGCGGGGAATGGGATGAGCAGTTCTTC. Protein: CATSDSTSGEWDEQFF.

This clone has only one observation. The rearrangement uses TRBV28 and TRBJ2-3; tentatively, D is TRBD2 (6 bases). CDR1 and CDR2 (germline): MDHEN, SYDVKM. V was shortened by 6 bases and J by 0 bases, with 13 bases between the two germline ends. The CDR3 sequence is 15 residues long. The CDR3 reads CASSPPGLSTDTQYF. DNA for the CDR3: TGTGCCAGCAGCCCGCCGGGACTCAGCACAGATACGCAGTATTTT.

The CDR3 sequence is CASSIRYRANLYEQYF. The CDR3 DNA follows: TGTGCCAGTAGTATAAGGTACAGGGCCAACCTCTACGAGCAGTACTTC. J is TRBJ2-7 and V is TRBV19; perhaps TRBD1 as D (6 bases). The germline V gene has CDR1 LNHDA and CDR2 SQIVND (reference sequence). V lost 2 bases to trimming and J lost 3 bases, with 17 bases between them. The CDR3 is 16 residues long.

J is TRBJ2-7 and V is TRBV6-1, with 7 bases lining up with TRBD1. The germline CDR1 and CDR2 sequences are MNHNS and SASEGT. With 2 bases clipped from V and 0 bases from J, the junction kept 7 bases outside the gene matches. The CDR3 has 16 residues. CDR3 sequence (DNA): TGTGCCAGCAGTGAATCCGGGACAGCAACCTCCTACGAGCAGTACTTC. This codes for CASSESGTATSYEQYF.

The chain joins TRBV3-1 (or the pseudogene TRBV3-2) to TRBJ1-2; D unresolved. The V and J ends lost 4 bases and 3 bases respectively, with 9 bases between them. The germline gives CDR1 LGHDT, CDR2 YNNKEL (reference sequence). The length of the CDR3 is 13 residues. CDR3 loop: CASSLWGDYGYTF. In DNA form, the CDR3 reads TGTGCCAGCAGCCTCTGGGGAGACTATGGCTACACCTTC.

The rearrangement links TRBV7-3 to TRBJ2-1; 9 bases fit TRBD2. J lost 9 bases, V lost 6 bases, and 12 bases had no gene match. This CDR3 has 15 amino acids. CDR1 and CDR2 (germline): SGHTA, FQGTGA. The CDR3 is CASRFSGSSGGEQFF. The CDR3 DNA sequence: TGTGCCAGCAGGTTTAGCGGGAGTTCGGGGGGTGAGCAGTTCTTC. The full variable domain, its missing parts supplied by reference TRBV7-3 and TRBJ2-1, is GAGVSQTPSNKVTEKGKYVELRCDPISGHTALYWYRQSLGQGPEFLIYFQGTGAADDSGLPNDRFFAVRPEGSVSTLKIQRTERGDSAVYLCASRFSGSSGGEQFFGPGTRLTVL.

The chain has TRBV5-8 and TRBJ1-2; 9 bases align to TRBD1. Germline CDR1 is SGHTS and CDR2 is YDEGEE. V was pared by 4 bases and J by 7 bases, with 11 bases of the junction left unmatched. This CDR3 has 15 residues. CDR3 nucleotide sequence: TGTGCCAGCAGCCAAGGATCGGGACAGGGCGTTGGCTACACCTTC. This encodes CASSQGSGQGVGYTF.

The rearrangement links TRBV24-1 to TRBJ2-2, with 8 bases lining up with TRBD1. V was clipped by 1 base and J by 4 bases; unmatched bases: 4. The germline V gene encodes CDR1 KGHDR and CDR2 SFDVKD. The CDR3 is 16 residues long. CDR3 nucleotide sequence: TGTGCCACCAGTGATTTAGGGCAGGGGGCCACCGGGGAGCTGTTTTTT. Its translation: CATSDLGQGATGELFF.

The J gene is TRBJ2-1, the V gene TRBV29-1; possible D gene TRBD1, 5 bases. Trimming took off 4 bases at V and 7 bases at J, with 20 bases between the two ends. CDR1 is SQVTM, CDR2 ANQGSEA, per germline. The CDR3 sequence is 15 residues long. CDR3 in DNA: TGCAGCGTTGTATGGGTCAGGGCCTTTACGAATGAGCAGTTCTTC. Protein product: CSVVWVRAFTNEQFF.

A word on this clone: A single base separates this from a much larger clone, so it may be a read error. In DNA form, the CDR3 reads TGTGCCACCGAGACAGACTTCTCTGGAAACACCATATATTTT. Translated, it gives CATETDFSGNTIYF. V and J are TRBV19 and TRBJ1-3; a weak D match, TRBD1 (5 bases). Germline-derived CDR1 and CDR2 are LNHDA and SQIVND (reference sequence). The V gene lost 10 bases and the J gene lost 0 bases, with 13 bases spanning the gap. This CDR3 spans 14 amino acids.

This chain joins TRBV19 and TRBJ1-5; 7 nucleotides match TRBD1. The length of the CDR3 is 16 residues. Germline V gene data show CDR1 as LNHDA and CDR2 as SQIVND (reference sequence). Unmatched junction bases numbered 12, after V lost 5 bases and J lost 5 bases. CDR3 sequence: CASSVGTVLTDQPQHF. For the CDR3, the DNA is TGTGCCAGTAGTGTTGGGACAGTCCTTACCGATCAGCCCCAGCATTTT. The full variable domain, rest sourced from reference TRBV19 and TRBJ1-5, is DGGITQSPKYLFRKEGQNVTLSCEQNLNHDAMYWYRQDPGQGLRLIYYSQIVNDFQKGDIAEGYSVSREKKESFPLTVTSAQKNPTAFYLCASSVGTVLTDQPQHFGDGTRLSIL.

The chain has TRBV12-5 and TRBJ1-2, with D perhaps matching TRBD1 (6 bases). The CDR3 length is 13 residues. Trimming removed 4 bases from V and 5 bases from J, with 11 bases in between. Germline V gene sequence: CDR1 LGHNT, CDR2 FRNRAP. CDR3 in amino acids: CASGSLQGYGYTF. The CDR3 DNA is TGTGCTAGTGGTTCCCTCCAGGGGTATGGCTACACCTTC.

The J gene is TRBJ1-2, the V gene TRBV7-3, with TRBD1 matching over 7 bases. Germline-derived CDR1 and CDR2 are SGHTA and FQGTGA. With V trimmed by 4 bases and J by 3 bases, 5 bases remained unmatched. This CDR3 comprises 14 residues. The CDR3 region has the DNA TGTGCCAGCAGCTCGGGACAGTTAGACTATGGCTACACCTTC. Translating it yields CASSSGQLDYGYTF.

CDR3 in amino acids: CASSLARSRGSYNEQFF. The CDR3 DNA sequence: TGTGCCAGCAGCTTAGCCCGCTCCAGGGGCTCCTACAATGAGCAGTTCTTC. The chain links TRBV11-2 to TRBJ2-1; possibly TRBD1 for D (6 bases). V gave up 1 base and J gave up 0 bases, with 13 bases separating them. Germline lookup yields CDR1 SGHAT and CDR2 FQNNGV. CDR3 length equals 17 residues.

V gene TRBV7-2 combines with J gene TRBJ2-3, with TRBD2 matching 7 bases. CDR3 length equals 16 residues. Germline lookup yields CDR1 SGHTA and CDR2 FQGNSA. The V and J ends lost 1 base and 4 bases, in that order; junction bases with no gene match: 8. CDR3 nucleotides: TGTGCCAGCAGCTTAGATGGGGGGGGAAGGTCAGATACGCAGTATTTT. Translating it yields CASSLDGGGRSDTQYF.

The chain joins TRBV12-3 or TRBV12-4 to TRBJ2-7; weak D call: TRBD2 (5 bases). The CDR3 runs to 12 residues. Between the trimmed V and J ends, which lost 5 bases and 4 bases, there was a span of 9 bases. The DNA of the CDR3 is TGTGCCAGCAGTACCCCGGGGTACGAGCAGTACTTC. Its protein product is CASSTPGYEQYF.

V and J are TRBV5-5 and TRBJ2-1, with TRBD2 matching over 10 bases. Unmatched junction bases numbered 20, after V lost 4 bases and J lost 13 bases. Germline V gene data show CDR1 as SGHKS and CDR2 as YYEKEE (reference sequence). The CDR3 is 17 residues long. This CDR3 reads CASSPDLSSGSDNFQFF. CDR3 bases: TGTGCCAGCAGCCCGGACCTCTCTAGCGGGAGCGACAACTTTCAGTTCTTC.

The rearrangement links TRBV10-3 to TRBJ1-6; 9 bases are shared with TRBD1. CDR3 length: 15 residues. V dropped 2 bases and J dropped 9; count of bases not matched to a gene: 5. Germline V CDR1 and CDR2: ENHRY, SYGVKD. CDR3 sequence (DNA): TGTGCCATCAGTGAGGGGACAGGGAAGGGTTCACCCCTCCACTTT. This translates into CAISEGTGKGSPLHF.

This clone was counted only a few times. The V call is TRBV11-3, the J call TRBJ2-2, with TRBD2 matching over 13 bases. Trimming at V came to 4 bases and at J to 6 bases, leaving 5 bases not matched to a gene. CDR3 length: 16 residues. From germline, CDR1 is SGHNT and CDR2 YENEEA. The CDR3 loop reads CASSSATSGRAGELFF. The CDR3 DNA is TGTGCCAGCAGCTCTGCAACTAGCGGGAGGGCCGGGGAGCTGTTTTTT.